This T cell receptor (beta chain) is drawn from a study of T cells after yellow fever vaccination. As TCR cDNA was made by 5'RACE template switching, a universal primer site and UMIs were added. TCRdb re-derived calls from the 5' RACE reads in MiXCR, one entry per CDR3 protein. Of just over 250,000 distinct CDR3 sequences listed, about 5.2% are singletons. This clonotype was found many times. Trimming cost V 3 bases and J 0 bases, with 17 bases left between them. The CDR3 consists of 17 residues. V is TRBV12-3 or TRBV12-4 and J is TRBJ1-1; D may be TRBD1 (5 bases). This TCR derives from a young man who received the YFV17D yellow fever vaccine. This specimen was CD4+ T cells sorted from PBMCs, taken on the day of the yellow fever booster vaccination. The CDR3 protein is CASSLPAGRQLNTEAFF. As DNA, the CDR3 is TGTGCCAGCAGTTTGCCGGCGGGGAGACAGCTGAACACTGAAGCTTTCTTT.